The T cell receptor (beta chain) under discussion was sequenced for a study of control samples from healthy donors and cancer patients. Using immunoSEQ multiplex PCR, the repertoire was profiled, and TCRdb retains in-frame clones only, with some absent. Among 150,000 to 200,000 clones, around 92% were seen once, and the ten largest hold around 1.5%. Sequencing was performed on blood. The TCR comes from a woman under 40 in good health.

CDR3 coding DNA: TGTGCCAGCAGTTCCCGGGACAGGGGGTCCAATGAGCAGTTCTTC. It is translated as CASSSRDRGSNEQFF. V usage is TRBV27 and J usage is TRBJ2-1; 11 positions match TRBD1. V lost 4 bases to trimming and J lost 6 bases; unmatched junction nucleotides: 5. This CDR3 spans 15 amino acids. Germline V gene lookup returns CDR1 MNHEY and CDR2 SMNVEV (reference sequence).